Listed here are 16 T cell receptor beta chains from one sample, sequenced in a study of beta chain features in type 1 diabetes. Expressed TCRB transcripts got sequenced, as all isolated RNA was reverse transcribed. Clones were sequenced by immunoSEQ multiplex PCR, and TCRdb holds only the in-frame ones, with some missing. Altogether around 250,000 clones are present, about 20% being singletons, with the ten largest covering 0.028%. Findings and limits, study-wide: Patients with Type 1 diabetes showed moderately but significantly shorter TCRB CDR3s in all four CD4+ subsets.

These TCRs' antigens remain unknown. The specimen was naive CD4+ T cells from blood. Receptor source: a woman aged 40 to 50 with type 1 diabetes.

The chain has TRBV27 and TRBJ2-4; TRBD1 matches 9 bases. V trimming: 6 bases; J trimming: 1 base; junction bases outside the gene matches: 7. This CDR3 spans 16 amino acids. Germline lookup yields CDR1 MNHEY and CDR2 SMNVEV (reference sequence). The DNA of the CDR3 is TGTGCCAGCAGACCCGGGACAGGGTTCGCCAAAAACATTCAGTACTTC. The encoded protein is CASRPGTGFAKNIQYF.

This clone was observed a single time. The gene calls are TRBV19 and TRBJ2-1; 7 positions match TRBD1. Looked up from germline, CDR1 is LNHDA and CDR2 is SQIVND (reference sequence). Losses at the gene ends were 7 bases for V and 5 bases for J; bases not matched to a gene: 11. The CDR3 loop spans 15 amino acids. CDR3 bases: TGTGCCAGTAACAGACAGGGAAGTTTGGACAATGAGCAGTTCTTC. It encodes CASNRQGSLDNEQFF.

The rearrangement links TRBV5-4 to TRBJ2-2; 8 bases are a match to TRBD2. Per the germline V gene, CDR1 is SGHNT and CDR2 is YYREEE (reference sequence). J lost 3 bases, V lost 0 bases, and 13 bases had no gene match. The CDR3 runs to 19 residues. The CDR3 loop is CASSLAGGGPSWDTGELFF. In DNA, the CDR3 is TGTGCCAGCAGCTTGGCGGGAGGGGGACCTTCATGGGACACCGGGGAGCTGTTTTTT.

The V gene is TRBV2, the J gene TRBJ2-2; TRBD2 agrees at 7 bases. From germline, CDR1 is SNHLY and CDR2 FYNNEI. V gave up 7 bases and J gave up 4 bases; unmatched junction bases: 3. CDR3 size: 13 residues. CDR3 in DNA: TGTGCCAGCACGCGGGAGCGCACCGGGGAGCTGTTTTTT. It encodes CASTRERTGELFF. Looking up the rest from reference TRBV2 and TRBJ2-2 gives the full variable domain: EPEVTQTPSHQVTQMGQEVILRCVPISNHLYFYWYRQILGQKVEFLVSFYNNEISEKSEIFDDQFSVERPDGSNFTLKIRSTKLEDSAMYFCASTRERTGELFFGEGSRLTVL.

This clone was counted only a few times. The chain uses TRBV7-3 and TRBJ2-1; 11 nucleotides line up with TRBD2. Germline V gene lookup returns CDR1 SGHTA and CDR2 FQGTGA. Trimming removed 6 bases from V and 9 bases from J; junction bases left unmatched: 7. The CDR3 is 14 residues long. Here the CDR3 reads CASRDSGRAGEQFF. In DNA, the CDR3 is TGTGCCAGCAGGGATAGCGGGAGGGCCGGTGAGCAGTTCTTC.

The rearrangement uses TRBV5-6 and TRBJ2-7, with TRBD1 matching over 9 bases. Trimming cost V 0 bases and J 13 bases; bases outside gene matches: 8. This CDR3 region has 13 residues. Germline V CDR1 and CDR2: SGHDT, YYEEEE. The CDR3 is CASSLAVGDRDYF. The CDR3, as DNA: TGTGCCAGCAGCTTGGCCGTAGGGGACAGGGATTACTTC. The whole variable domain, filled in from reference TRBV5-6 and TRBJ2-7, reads DAGVTQSPTHLIKTRGQQVTLRCSPKSGHDTVSWYQQALGQGPQFIFQYYEEEERQRGNFPDRFSGHQFPNYSSELNVNALLLGDSALYLCASSLAVGDRDYFGPGTRLTVT.

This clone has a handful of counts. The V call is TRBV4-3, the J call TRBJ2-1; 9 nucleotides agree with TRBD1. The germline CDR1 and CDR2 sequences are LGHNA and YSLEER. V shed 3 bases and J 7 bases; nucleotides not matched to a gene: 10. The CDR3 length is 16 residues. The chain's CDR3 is CASSHAGQGGLNEQFF. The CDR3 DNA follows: TGCGCCAGCAGCCATGCGGGACAGGGCGGCCTTAATGAGCAGTTCTTC.

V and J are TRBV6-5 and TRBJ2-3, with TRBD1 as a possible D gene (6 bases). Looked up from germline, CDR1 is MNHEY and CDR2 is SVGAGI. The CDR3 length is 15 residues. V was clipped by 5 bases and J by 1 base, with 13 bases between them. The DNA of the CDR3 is TGTGCCAGCAGTCCCCTGGACAGTCGCACAGATACGCAGTATTTT. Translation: CASSPLDSRTDTQYF.

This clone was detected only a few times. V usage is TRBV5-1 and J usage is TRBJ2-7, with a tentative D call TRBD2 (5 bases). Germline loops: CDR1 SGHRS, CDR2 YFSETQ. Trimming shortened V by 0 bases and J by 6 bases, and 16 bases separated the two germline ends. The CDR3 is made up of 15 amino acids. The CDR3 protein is CASSLDLRENFEQYF. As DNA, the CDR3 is TGCGCCAGCAGCTTGGATCTGAGGGAGAATTTCGAGCAGTACTTC.

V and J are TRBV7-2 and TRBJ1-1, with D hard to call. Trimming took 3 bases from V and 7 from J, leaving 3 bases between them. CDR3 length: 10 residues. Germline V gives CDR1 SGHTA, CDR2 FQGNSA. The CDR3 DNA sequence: TGTGCCAGCAGCTTCAGTGAAGCTTTCTTT. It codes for CASSFSEAFF.

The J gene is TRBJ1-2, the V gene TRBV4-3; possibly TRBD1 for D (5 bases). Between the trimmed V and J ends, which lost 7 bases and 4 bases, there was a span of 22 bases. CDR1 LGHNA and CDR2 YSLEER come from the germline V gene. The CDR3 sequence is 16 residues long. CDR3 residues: CASTPKLEGSPYGYTF. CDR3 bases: TGCGCCAGCACCCCTAAATTGGAGGGGTCCCCCTATGGCTACACCTTC.

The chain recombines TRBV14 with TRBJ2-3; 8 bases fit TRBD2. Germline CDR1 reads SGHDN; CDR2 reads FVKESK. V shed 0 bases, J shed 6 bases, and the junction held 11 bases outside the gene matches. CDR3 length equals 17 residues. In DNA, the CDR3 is TGTGCCAGCAGCCAAGATCTTAGCGGGATCCCCTCGGATACGCAGTATTTT. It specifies CASSQDLSGIPSDTQYF.

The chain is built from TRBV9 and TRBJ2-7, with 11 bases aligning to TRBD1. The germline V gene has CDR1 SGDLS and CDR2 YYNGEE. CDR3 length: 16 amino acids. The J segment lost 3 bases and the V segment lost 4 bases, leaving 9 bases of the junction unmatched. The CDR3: CASSPRTGGQIYEQYF. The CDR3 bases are TGTGCCAGCAGCCCCCGGACAGGGGGCCAAATCTACGAGCAGTACTTC.

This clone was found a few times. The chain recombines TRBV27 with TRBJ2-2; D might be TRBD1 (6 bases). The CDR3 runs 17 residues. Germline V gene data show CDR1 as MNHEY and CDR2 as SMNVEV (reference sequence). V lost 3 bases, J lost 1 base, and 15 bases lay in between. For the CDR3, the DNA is TGTGCCAGCAGTTTCGCGCCGTCGGGACAGAACACCGGGGAGCTGTTTTTT. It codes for CASSFAPSGQNTGELFF.

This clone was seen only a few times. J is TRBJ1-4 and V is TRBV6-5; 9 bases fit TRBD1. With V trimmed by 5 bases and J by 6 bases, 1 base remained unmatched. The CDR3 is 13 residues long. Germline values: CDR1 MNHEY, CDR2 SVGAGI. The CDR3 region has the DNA TGTGCCAGCAGTAGACAGGGGGATGAAAAACTGTTTTTT. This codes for CASSRQGDEKLFF.

CDR3 sequence (DNA): TGCGCCAGCAGCCCTCAATGGGAGGGGGTTACCACAGATACGCAGTATTTT. It yields the protein CASSPQWEGVTTDTQYF. The genes are TRBV4-1 and TRBJ2-3; D is possibly TRBD2 (7 bases). Deletions cut 4 bases from V and 2 bases from J, with 19 bases between. The CDR3 is 17 amino acids. Germline V lookup: CDR1 MGHRA, CDR2 YSYEKL.